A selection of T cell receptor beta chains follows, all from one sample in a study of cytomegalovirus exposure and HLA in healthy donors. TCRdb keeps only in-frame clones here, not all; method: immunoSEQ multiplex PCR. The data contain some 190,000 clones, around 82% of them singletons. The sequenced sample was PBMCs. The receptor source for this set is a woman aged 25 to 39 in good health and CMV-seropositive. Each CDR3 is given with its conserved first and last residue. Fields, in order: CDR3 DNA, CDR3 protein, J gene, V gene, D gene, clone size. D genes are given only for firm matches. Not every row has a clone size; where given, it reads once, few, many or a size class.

TGTGCCAGCAGTTTACAGTCAGGGAATTCACCCCTCCACTTT CASSLQSGNSPLHF TRBJ1-6 TRBV28 . .
TGTGCCAGCAGCTTAGGCGGGGCCCATTCACCCCTCCACTTT CASSLGGAHSPLHF TRBJ1-6 TRBV7-9 . few
TGTGCAATCGAGGGGAGCGGGCAGGATACTTACGAGCAGTACTTC CAIEGSGQDTYEQYF TRBJ2-7 TRBV7-9 . once
TGTGCCAGCAGCTTAGTATACAACGAGCAGTACTTC CASSLVYNEQYF TRBJ2-7 TRBV7-2 . .
TGTGCCAGTAGTCCCCCGAGGGGGATCTCCTACAATGAGCAGTTCTTC CASSPPRGISYNEQFF TRBJ2-1 TRBV19 . once
TGTGCCAGCAGCACCTACTTGAGGGATACGCAGTATTTT CASSTYLRDTQYF TRBJ2-3 TRBV2 . .
TGTGCCAGCAGCGATAGGGGCACCGGGGAGCTGTTTTTT CASSDRGTGELFF TRBJ2-2 TRBV7-9 . .
TGCGCCAGCAGCCAAGGTAGCAACAGGGCCTCTGGGGCCAACGTCCTGACTTTC CASSQGSNRASGANVLTF TRBJ2-6 TRBV4-3 . .
TGTGCCAGTAACCTCGGGACTTTGAGCAATGAGCAGTTCTTC CASNLGTLSNEQFF TRBJ2-1 TRBV19 . .
TGTGCCAGCAGCGTGGGGGCAGTCAATCAGCCCCAGCATTTT CASSVGAVNQPQHF TRBJ1-5 TRBV11-2 . .
TGCAGCGTCACCCTGCGGAGTAGCGGGGGGACCCCGAACACCGGGGAGCTGTTTTTT CSVTLRSSGGTPNTGELFF TRBJ2-2 TRBV29-1 TRBD2 .
TGTGCCAGCAGCCTGGACAGGGGGGGCACTGAAGCTTTCTTT CASSLDRGGTEAFF TRBJ1-1 TRBV7-2 TRBD1 .
TGTGCCAGCAGCTTGGGGGTGGCAGGTCACGAGCAGTACTTC CASSLGVAGHEQYF TRBJ2-7 TRBV5-6 . .
TGTGCCAGCAGCCCAGGGGGGCGCCGCTATGGCTACACCTTC CASSPGGRRYGYTF TRBJ1-2 TRBV7-8 TRBD1 .
TGTGCCAGCAGCTTAGGACTAGCGGGGGGGCGTAAGCAGTATTTT CASSLGLAGGRKQYF TRBJ2-3 TRBV2 TRBD2 .